This T cell receptor (beta chain) is from a study of OX40 agonist ivuxolimab in advanced cancers. About this clone itself: The target antigen is unknown.

The protocol was immunoSEQ multiplex PCR, while the TCRdb copy is restricted to in-frame clones and leaves out a portion. The sample holds about 40,000 clones, more than 70% seen once. V was cut by 5 bases and J by 5 bases, with 14 bases left in between. Germline lookup yields CDR1 SGHVS and CDR2 FNYEAQ. The CDR3 is made up of 14 amino acids. General study findings and limits: Among T cells, CD8+ cells averaged more expanded clones than CD4+ cells. With doses of 0.1-3.0 mg/kg, partial responders showed among the lowest clonal expansion. Undetermined was the antigen specificity of the expanded peripheral T cells.

The specimen comprised CD4+ or CD8+ T cells sorted from blood, sampled in a trial of the OX40 agonist ivuxolimab. The source is an adult with an advanced solid tumor such as melanoma, head and neck, liver or kidney cancer. The V call is TRBV7-6, the J call TRBJ2-3; D gene ambiguous. The DNA for the CDR3 is TGTGCCAGCAGCCCGGAAGGCCCCGGAGATACGCAGTATTTT. It encodes CASSPEGPGDTQYF.